These T cell receptor beta chains were read from a single sample in a study of cytomegalovirus exposure and HLA in healthy donors. The data were produced by immunoSEQ multiplex PCR, yet TCRdb's version contains in-frame clones alone and is incomplete. Of about 60,000 clones in the sample, around 73% were seen once. The sample was PBMCs. The receptor source for this set is a man aged 50 or older in good health and CMV-seronegative. Both conserved end residues are part of each CDR3. A D gene is named only where the DNA matches it firmly. Expanded clones get a size class; other rows say once, few or many, or leave the size out.

j_gene | len | v_gene | d_gene | abundance | CDR3aa | CDR3nt
TRBJ2-5 | 15 | TRBV7-7 | TRBD1 | . | CASSLGHRGRGTQYF | TGTGCTAGCAGCTTAGGGCACAGGGGAAGGGGGACCCAGTACTTC
TRBJ2-7 | 13 | TRBV7-9 | TRBD1 | . | CATLGDSSYEQYF | TGTGCCACCCTAGGGGACAGTTCCTACGAGCAGTACTTC
TRBJ2-1 | 13 | TRBV7-7 | . | once | CASSLGAPNEQFF | TGTGCTAGCAGCTTAGGCGCACCGAATGAGCAGTTCTTC
TRBJ1-6 | 14 | TRBV21-1 | . | few | CASSPWDRGSPLHF | TGTGCCAGCAGCCCCTGGGACAGGGGTTCACCCCTCCACTTT
TRBJ2-5 | 16 | TRBV10-2 | . | . | CASSDGGGGAGETQYF | TGCGCCAGCAGTGACGGGGGTGGGGGGGCCGGAGAGACCCAGTACTTC
TRBJ1-6 | 15 | TRBV7-9 | . | once | CASSLDSSYNSPLHF | TGTGCCAGCAGCCTAGACAGCTCCTATAATTCACCCCTCCACTTT
TRBJ2-1 | 13 | TRBV21-1 | . | . | CERAGTILREQFF | TGTGAGAGGGCCGGGACTATTCTAAGAGAGCAGTTCTTC
TRBJ2-5 | 14 | TRBV5-4 | . | few | CASSLKAGYETQYF | TGTGCCAGCAGCTTGAAGGCAGGGTACGAGACCCAGTACTTC
TRBJ2-2 | 15 | TRBV6-5 | TRBD1 | few | CASSYSPGGTGELFF | TGTGCCAGCAGTTACTCACCAGGGGGCACCGGGGAGCTGTTTTTT
TRBJ2-5 | 15 | TRBV6-6 | . | . | CASSYSKGVQETQYF | TGTGCCAGCAGTTACTCGAAGGGGGTCCAAGAGACCCAGTACTTC
TRBJ1-5 | 15 | TRBV2 | . | once | CASSEGAGIWQPQHF | TGTGCCAGCAGTGAGGGGGCAGGGATTTGGCAGCCCCAGCATTTT
TRBJ1-5 | 12 | TRBV23-1 | . | few | CASSQREEPQHF | TGCGCCAGCAGTCAACGAGAGGAGCCCCAGCATTTT
TRBJ2-7 | 13 | TRBV7-9 | . | once | CASSFALSSEQYF | TGTGCCAGCAGCTTCGCCCTCAGTTCCGAGCAGTACTTC
TRBJ2-7 | 12 | TRBV2 | . | . | CASSERPYEQYF | TGTGCCAGCAGTGAGCGTCCCTACGAGCAGTACTTC
TRBJ1-5 | 15 | TRBV27 | TRBD1 | . | CASTSTGGANQPQHF | TGTGCCAGCACCTCGACAGGGGGCGCCAATCAGCCCCAGCATTTT
TRBJ2-7 | 15 | TRBV6-1 | TRBD2 | . | CASSEAPSGGYEQYF | TGTGCCAGCAGTGAGGCACCTAGCGGGGGCTACGAGCAGTACTTC